This T cell receptor (beta chain) stems from a study of T cells after yellow fever vaccination. This clonotype turned up a few times. Its specificity is not known. As the CDR3 is not closed by the conserved phenylalanine or tryptophan, this likely results from a read error. Trimming removed 6 bases at V and 5 bases at J, with 16 bases between. The CDR3 is made up of 13 amino acids. Germline V gives CDR1 DFQATT, CDR2 SNEGSKA (reference sequence). TCRdb reprocessed the 5' RACE reads with MiXCR, giving one entry per CDR3 protein. The repertoire holds some 290,000 distinct CDR3 sequences, with approximately 11% as singletons. Study observations and caveats: Peaking on day 5 versus 15, the secondary response was faster but weaker. Post-booster samples contained most primary-vaccination clones (roughly 96% CD4, around 90% CD8). CD4 and CD8 compartments shared a small share of clonotypes.

V and J are TRBV20-1 and TRBJ2-5; D is perhaps TRBD2 (5 bases). This clonotype was sampled from a man between 18 and 35 years old who received the YFV17D yellow fever vaccine. The sequencing here drew on CD4+ T cells sorted from PBMCs, taken 45 days after the yellow fever booster vaccination. The CDR3 region has the DNA TGCAGTGCGGGGATCGGACTTGTGGAGACCCAGTACCTC. Translated, it gives CSAGIGLVETQYL.